This T cell receptor beta chain was sequenced for a study of T cells after yellow fever vaccination. As for the study in general: The SMART-Seq v4 Ultra Low Input method served to prepare the low-cell-number fractions.

This clonotype was seen many times. Its antigen remains unidentified. The CDR3 is 13 amino acids. Between the trimmed V and J ends, which lost 3 bases and 8 bases, there was a span of 13 bases. Germline CDR1 and CDR2: LNHDA and SQIVND (reference sequence). In making TCR cDNA, 5'RACE template switching added a universal primer site and UMIs to it. TCRdb analysed the 5' RACE reads with MiXCR anew, one entry per CDR3 protein. Of approximately 70,000 distinct CDR3 sequences in the sample, about 7% were seen once. Overall study results and limits: Once the booster was given, most primary-vaccination clones reappeared, at 95% to 98% for CD4 and more than 85% for CD8. FACS-sorted repertoires could harbor abundant contaminating bulk-population clonotypes.

The clonotype originates from a man younger than 30 who received the YFV17D yellow fever vaccine. The material sequenced was CD8+ T cells sorted from PBMCs, taken about 49 days after the first yellow fever vaccination. V gene TRBV19 combines with J gene TRBJ1-1; maybe TRBD1 (5 bases). DNA for the CDR3: TGTGCCAGTAGTATTAGCTCGGGGACCGAAGCTTTCTTT. This encodes CASSISSGTEAFF.